What follows are 27 T cell receptor beta chains derived from one specimen sequenced in a study of shared clonotypes between healthy human individuals. Sequencing was performed with immunoSEQ multiplex PCR; in TCRdb, only in-frame clones are kept and a portion is missing. The data hold fewer than 850,000 clones, with about 96% observed a single time. Terminally differentiated effector memory CD45RA+ cells were left out of the naive CD8 fraction, which was CD45RO-negative and positively selected for CCR7. Source material: naive CD8+ T cells sorted from blood. The origin of the receptors is a man younger than 40 in good health.

V gene TRBV27 combines with J gene TRBJ2-3, with D perhaps TRBD2 (5 bases). V was shortened by 2 bases and J by 1 base, with 19 bases between the two germline ends. The CDR3 runs 18 residues. The germline CDR1 and CDR2 sequences are MNHEY and SMNVEV (reference sequence). The CDR3 nucleotides are TGTGCCAGCAGTTTAGTATGGGAGACCGCGGAGGGCACAGATACGCAGTATTTT. The encoded protein is CASSLVWETAEGTDTQYF.

V and J are TRBV7-9 and TRBJ1-2; D gene ambiguous. Trimming left V 5 bases short and J 4 bases short, with 14 bases between. Germline loops: CDR1 SEHNR, CDR2 FQNEAQ (reference sequence). This CDR3 contains 14 residues. The CDR3 loop is CASSRKSVSYGYTF. The CDR3 DNA sequence: TGTGCCAGCAGCCGAAAATCCGTATCCTATGGCTACACCTTC.

This sequence joins TRBV7-9 and TRBJ2-5, with D possibly matching TRBD2 (6 bases). CDR1 SEHNR and CDR2 FQNEAQ come from the germline V gene (reference sequence). CDR3 length: 18 amino acids. Trimming removed 2 bases from V and 4 bases from J, with 23 bases in between. The CDR3 bases are TGTGCCAGCAGCTTAACCCCGGGACTCAAACCAAAAATAGAGACCCAGTACTTC. Amino acid sequence: CASSLTPGLKPKIETQYF.

V and J are TRBV9 and TRBJ2-5; 7 nucleotides line up with TRBD1. Trimming cost V 3 bases and J 3 bases; bases outside gene matches: 8. Germline values: CDR1 SGDLS, CDR2 YYNGEE. The length of the CDR3 is 15 residues. Here the CDR3 DNA reads TGTGCCAGCAGCGATGACCGGGACAGAGAAGAGACCCAGTACTTC. As protein: CASSDDRDREETQYF.

This clone was observed once. The chain couples TRBV7-9 to TRBJ1-3; no clear D. V lost 1 base and J lost 0, with 13 bases in between. The V gene's germline CDR1 is SEHNR and CDR2 FQNEAQ (reference sequence). The CDR3 is 17 amino acids. The CDR3 region has the DNA TGTGCCAGCAGCTTAGAGCTGGCCGGGAGCTCTGGAAACACCATATATTTT. Protein sequence: CASSLELAGSSGNTIYF.

This rearrangement joins TRBV19 to TRBJ2-3, with a possible D match to TRBD2 (7 bases). V lost 8 bases to trimming and J lost 3 bases, with 12 bases between them. CDR1 LNHDA and CDR2 SQIVND come from the germline V gene (reference sequence). This CDR3 is 13 amino acids long. CDR3 coding DNA: TGTGCCAGTTCAGGGGAGGGGACAGATACGCAGTATTTT. It encodes CASSGEGTDTQYF.

The genes are TRBV6-5 and TRBJ1-1, with D maybe TRBD1 (6 bases). V lost 6 bases and J 0 bases, leaving 14 bases between the germline ends. This CDR3 has 15 amino acids. Per the germline V gene, CDR1 is MNHEY and CDR2 is SVGAGI. This chain's CDR3 is CASRVGGDMNTEAFF. The CDR3 DNA follows: TGTGCCAGCAGGGTTGGTGGGGACATGAACACTGAAGCTTTCTTT.

The chain employs TRBV5-1 and TRBJ1-1; TRBD1 might be the D (5 bases). The CDR3 loop spans 12 amino acids. The germline gives CDR1 SGHRS, CDR2 YFSETQ. V was trimmed by 8 bases and J by 3 bases, leaving 11 bases between them. The CDR3: CASTDSHTEAFF. Written as DNA, the CDR3 is TGCGCCAGTACCGACAGTCACACTGAAGCTTTCTTT.

The chain recombines TRBV4-3 with TRBJ2-4, with 7 bases identical to TRBD1. V was clipped by 3 bases and J by 6 bases; unmatched bases: 8. Looked up from germline, CDR1 is LGHNA and CDR2 is YSLEER. This CDR3 has 15 residues. The CDR3 loop is CASSQDRSSGNIQYF. The CDR3 DNA is TGCGCCAGCAGCCAGGACAGGTCGTCAGGAAACATTCAGTACTTC.

This clone was detected only once. Other DNA sequences from this sample encode an identical CDR3 as well. V gene TRBV5-1 combines with J gene TRBJ2-7, with 10 positions matching TRBD1. The CDR3 contains 14 residues. V gave up 3 bases and J gave up 3 bases; unmatched junction bases: 3. Germline CDR1 SGHRS, CDR2 YFSETQ. The CDR3 DNA reads as TGCGCCAGCAGCTCGCGGGACAGGGGCTACGAGCAGTACTTC. This gives the protein CASSSRDRGYEQYF.

The rearrangement links TRBV30 to TRBJ2-7, with 8 nucleotides matching TRBD1. The CDR3 totals 14 residues. The J segment lost 7 bases and the V segment lost 0 bases, leaving 8 bases of the junction unmatched. The germline CDR1 and CDR2 sequences are GTSNPN and SVGIG (reference sequence). CDR3 nucleotides: TGTGCCTGGAGTGTAGACAGGGGTTTCTTGGAGCAGTACTTC. It specifies CAWSVDRGFLEQYF.

Remarks on this clone: The sample holds other DNA sequences that translate to the same CDR3. The chain couples TRBV28 to TRBJ2-1, with 7 bases identical to TRBD2. CDR1 and CDR2 (germline): MDHEN, SYDVKM. V dropped 3 bases and J dropped 0; count of bases not matched to a gene: 2. The CDR3 loop spans 15 amino acids. CDR3: CASSLGGSSYNEQFF. The CDR3 coding sequence is TGTGCCAGCAGTTTGGGGGGGAGCTCCTACAATGAGCAGTTCTTC.

The chain carries TRBV14 and TRBJ1-4, with TRBD1 as a possible D gene (5 bases). The V gene lost 3 bases and the J gene lost 6 bases, with 11 bases spanning the gap. The CDR3 is 14 amino acids. The germline V gene has CDR1 SGHDN and CDR2 FVKESK. The CDR3 reads CASSHGGWDEKLFF. The CDR3 nucleotides are TGTGCCAGCAGCCACGGGGGTTGGGATGAAAAACTGTTTTTT.

This clone occurred once. The V gene is TRBV7-9, the J gene TRBJ1-2, with TRBD1 as a possible D gene (5 bases). The V and J ends lost 5 bases and 6 bases respectively, with 19 bases between them. This CDR3 has 15 amino acids. Germline-derived CDR1 and CDR2 are SEHNR and FQNEAQ (reference sequence). CDR3 region: CASSPSLRGVDGYTF. DNA for the CDR3: TGTGCCAGCAGCCCGTCGTTGAGGGGAGTAGATGGCTACACCTTC. Combining the CDR3 with reference TRBV7-9 and TRBJ1-2 gives the whole variable domain DTGVSQNPRHKITKRGQNVTFRCDPISEHNRLYWYRQTLGQGPEFLTYFQNEAQLEKSRLLSDRFSAERPKGSFSTLEIQRTEQGDSAMYLCASSPSLRGVDGYTFGSGTRLTVV.

This chain connects TRBV10-1 to TRBJ2-7; 9 bases line up with TRBD2. The junction had 4 bases not matched to a gene; V was cut back by 0 bases and J by 1 base. The germline V gene has CDR1 WNHNN and CDR2 SYGVQD (reference sequence). The CDR3 loop spans 16 amino acids. The CDR3 DNA sequence: TGCGCCAGCAGTGAGTCGTTAGCGGGAGAATCCTACGAGCAGTACTTC. Translation: CASSESLAGESYEQYF.

The CDR3 DNA is TGTGCCAGCAGCTTTAATCCAGCAAACTATGGCTACACCTTC. This codes for CASSFNPANYGYTF. This chain joins TRBV7-9 and TRBJ1-2; D remains ambiguous. There are 14 residues in the CDR3. Between the trimmed V and J ends, which lost 3 bases and 2 bases, there was a span of 10 bases. The germline CDR1 and CDR2 sequences are SEHNR and FQNEAQ (reference sequence).

This chain joins TRBV4-3 and TRBJ2-3; possibly TRBD1 for D (5 bases). The CDR3 has 13 amino acids. V dropped 4 bases and J dropped 4 bases, with 9 bases sitting between them. Looked up from germline, CDR1 is LGHNA and CDR2 is YSLEER. This chain's CDR3 is CASSLDKPDTQYF. DNA of the CDR3: TGCGCCAGCAGCCTGGACAAGCCAGATACGCAGTATTTT.

This sequence joins TRBV27 and TRBJ1-1, with 9 nucleotides matching TRBD1. In germline, CDR1 is MNHEY, CDR2 SMNVEV (reference sequence). The ends lost 5 bases at V and 7 bases at J; junction bases unmatched: 14. The CDR3 loop spans 16 amino acids. CDR3: CASSPRGGQGLFEAFF. The DNA of the CDR3 is TGTGCCAGCAGTCCGAGGGGGGGACAGGGACTCTTTGAAGCTTTCTTT.

V is TRBV19 and J is TRBJ2-7; the match to TRBD2 covers 11 bases. Germline V gives CDR1 LNHDA, CDR2 SQIVND (reference sequence). Trimming cost V 3 bases and J 2 bases; bases outside gene matches: 3. The length of the CDR3 is 15 residues. For the CDR3, the DNA is TGTGCCAGTAGTATGGGACTAGCGGAGACCTACGAGCAGTACTTC. As protein: CASSMGLAETYEQYF.

This clone appeared a single time. This rearrangement joins TRBV2 to TRBJ2-7; D is undetermined. The germline V gene encodes CDR1 SNHLY and CDR2 FYNNEI. V was pared by 3 bases and J by 2 bases, with 11 bases between. The CDR3 runs to 14 residues. The CDR3 region is CASSDRATTYEQYF. CDR3 nucleotides: TGTGCCAGCAGTGACCGAGCAACCACCTACGAGCAGTACTTC.

The chain is built from TRBV27 and TRBJ1-5; a possible D gene is TRBD1 (6 bases). This CDR3 has 12 amino acids. From germline, CDR1 is MNHEY and CDR2 SMNVEV (reference sequence). V lost 8 bases and J 5 bases, leaving 10 bases between the germline ends. CDR3 in amino acids: CASGAGDQPQHF. The CDR3 region has the DNA TGTGCCAGCGGGGCAGGGGATCAGCCCCAGCATTTT.

This sequence joins TRBV2 and TRBJ1-4, with D possibly TRBD1 on 6 matching bases. Germline V gives CDR1 SNHLY, CDR2 FYNNEI. Trimming removed 8 bases from V and 5 bases from J, with 15 bases in between. This CDR3 has 14 amino acids. The CDR3 bases are TGTGCCAGCTTAAGAGGACAGTTAAATGAAAAACTGTTTTTT. This translates into CASLRGQLNEKLFF.

The rearrangement joins TRBV27 to TRBJ2-1; 9 bases match TRBD2. V was clipped by 1 base and J by 4 bases; unmatched bases: 8. Germline loops: CDR1 MNHEY, CDR2 SMNVEV (reference sequence). The CDR3 runs 17 residues. CDR3 sequence: CASSLLASGNPYNEQFF. Written as DNA, the CDR3 is TGTGCCAGCAGTTTATTAGCTAGCGGGAATCCTTACAATGAGCAGTTCTTC.

This chain links TRBV6-6 with TRBJ2-7, with D hard to call. CDR3 length: 14 amino acids. Germline CDR1 is MNHNY and CDR2 is SVGAGI (reference sequence). Trimming left V 2 bases short and J 0 bases short, with 8 bases between. Written as DNA, the CDR3 is TGTGCCAGCAGTTACGGAGCCAACTCCTACGAGCAGTACTTC. This codes for CASSYGANSYEQYF.

This chain's CDR3 is CASSPWEGHEQYF. The CDR3 coding sequence is TGTGCCAGCAGTCCCTGGGAGGGCCACGAGCAGTACTTC. This sequence joins TRBV28 and TRBJ2-7; 7 nucleotides align to TRBD2. The CDR3 is 13 residues long. J gave up 5 bases and V 5 bases, and 6 bases lay outside the gene matches. Germline V lookup: CDR1 MDHEN, CDR2 SYDVKM.

V is TRBV28 and J is TRBJ2-7; D is perhaps TRBD1 (6 bases). The V and J ends lost 5 bases and 2 bases respectively, with 16 bases between them. This CDR3 contains 15 residues. Germline-derived CDR1 and CDR2 are MDHEN and SYDVKM. DNA for the CDR3: TGTGCCAGCAGTGCCTCGAGGACAGTAGCCTACGAGCAGTACTTC. Its protein is CASSASRTVAYEQYF.

The rearrangement joins TRBV2 to TRBJ2-1, with no clear D. Trimming cost V 7 bases and J 7 bases, with 14 bases left between them. In germline, CDR1 is SNHLY, CDR2 FYNNEI. The CDR3 runs 13 residues. CDR3: CASTMGLGNEQFF. As DNA, the CDR3 is TGTGCCAGCACAATGGGATTGGGTAATGAGCAGTTCTTC.